Following are 20 T cell receptor beta chains from one sample sequenced in a study of T cell responses to AZD1222 COVID-19 vaccine. Data came from immunoSEQ multiplex PCR; TCRdb stores just in-frame clones and leaves some out. Of 150,000 to 200,000 clones listed, 85% to 90% are singletons. The sample consisted of peripheral blood, taken 28 days after the second dose of the MenACWY control vaccine. These receptors all stem from an adult who received the MenACWY meningococcal vaccine as a control.

V and J are TRBV7-9 and TRBJ1-6; 7 bases fit TRBD1. The CDR3 length is 13 residues. Trimming took 0 bases from V and 10 from J; bases not matched to a gene: 0. Germline values: CDR1 SEHNR, CDR2 FQNEAQ (reference sequence). The CDR3 bases are TGTGCCAGCAGCTTAGCAGGGGGCTCACCCCTCCACTTT. Amino acids: CASSLAGGSPLHF.

The V call is TRBV28, the J call TRBJ2-3; 9 positions match TRBD1. Germline values: CDR1 MDHEN, CDR2 SYDVKM. V shed 5 bases, J shed 2 bases, and the junction held 8 bases outside the gene matches. This CDR3 comprises 16 residues. The CDR3 protein is CASSEWDRVVTDTQYF. The CDR3 DNA reads as TGTGCCAGCAGTGAGTGGGACAGGGTAGTCACAGATACGCAGTATTTT.

The CDR3, as DNA: TGTGCCAGCAGTTTATCCTCCTATAATTCACCCCTCCACTTT. Translation: CASSLSSYNSPLHF. This chain uses TRBV28 with TRBJ1-6, with D unclear. The V end was cut by 1 base, the J end by 0 bases, with 1 base between. The CDR3 spans 14 residues. Germline values: CDR1 MDHEN, CDR2 SYDVKM.

The chain joins TRBV28 to TRBJ2-7; TRBD2 matches at 7 bases. The J segment lost 3 bases and the V segment lost 3 bases, leaving 14 bases of the junction unmatched. The CDR3 totals 17 residues. Germline V lookup: CDR1 MDHEN, CDR2 SYDVKM. This CDR3 is CASSFFGAGVLGYEQYF. The CDR3 coding sequence is TGTGCCAGCAGTTTTTTCGGGGCGGGAGTATTGGGCTACGAGCAGTACTTC. The entire variable domain, with the rest obtained from reference TRBV28 and TRBJ2-7, is as follows: DVKVTQSSRYLVKRTGEKVFLECVQDMDHENMFWYRQDPGLGLRLIYFSYDVKMKEKGDIPEGYSVSREKKERFSLILESASTNQTSMYLCASSFFGAGVLGYEQYFGPGTRLTVT.

The V call is TRBV9, the J call TRBJ2-2; D call uncertain. There are 15 residues in the CDR3. Germline V lookup: CDR1 SGDLS, CDR2 YYNGEE. The V and J ends lost 0 bases and 5 bases respectively, with 11 bases between them. CDR3: CASSVEVFPTGELFF. CDR3 DNA: TGTGCCAGCAGCGTAGAGGTTTTTCCAACCGGGGAGCTGTTTTTT.

The J gene is TRBJ2-4, the V gene TRBV7-9; no definite D call. The germline CDR1 and CDR2 sequences are SEHNR and FQNEAQ (reference sequence). V lost 5 bases and J lost 0, with 17 bases in between. CDR3 length equals 17 residues. This CDR3 reads CASSQLTGSLAKNIQYF. The CDR3 nucleotides read TGTGCCAGCAGCCAATTGACGGGCTCTCTAGCCAAAAACATTCAGTACTTC.

The J gene is TRBJ2-2, the V gene TRBV7-2, with D possibly called TRBD1 or TRBD2 (5 bases each). The CDR3 consists of 14 residues. Germline lookup yields CDR1 SGHTA and CDR2 FQGNSA. V was clipped by 3 bases and J by 6 bases, with 11 bases between them. The CDR3 reads CASSFNSGPGELFF. CDR3 bases: TGTGCCAGCAGCTTTAACTCGGGGCCCGGGGAGCTGTTTTTT. The entire variable domain, with the rest obtained from reference TRBV7-2 and TRBJ2-2, is as follows: GAGVSQSPSNKVTEKGKDVELRCDPISGHTALYWYRQSLGQGLEFLIYFQGNSAPDKSGLPSDRFSAERTGGSVSTLTIQRTQQEDSAVYLCASSFNSGPGELFFGEGSRLTVL.

This chain links TRBV10-3 with TRBJ1-1; D remains unclear. Per germline, CDR1 ENHRY and CDR2 SYGVKD. This CDR3 spans 11 amino acids. Between the trimmed V and J ends, which lost 3 bases and 6 bases, there was a span of 5 bases. The CDR3 DNA is TGTGCCATCAGTGAAGCGCCTGAAGCTTTCTTT. Residues: CAISEAPEAFF.

This clone was seen a few times. This rearrangement joins TRBV4-3 to TRBJ1-3; D perhaps matches TRBD1 (5 bases). V lost 5 bases and J 4 bases, leaving 21 bases between the germline ends. Germline-derived CDR1 and CDR2 are LGHNA and YSLEER. This CDR3 has 17 amino acids. The CDR3, as DNA: TGCGCCAGCAGCGTGATTCGGGGCCCGATGGGGGGAAACACCATATATTTT. Residues: CASSVIRGPMGGNTIYF.

V and J are TRBV7-9 and TRBJ1-4; no clear D gene. V lost 2 bases and J 8 bases, leaving 6 bases between the germline ends. Germline V gene sequence: CDR1 SEHNR, CDR2 FQNEAQ (reference sequence). The CDR3 covers 12 residues. The DNA of the CDR3 is TGTGCCAGCAGCTTAAATGTGGAAAAACTGTTTTTT. This codes for CASSLNVEKLFF.

V usage is TRBV30 and J usage is TRBJ1-1; a possible D gene is TRBD1 (6 bases). Germline V gene lookup returns CDR1 GTSNPN and CDR2 SVGIG (reference sequence). The CDR3 has 13 residues. V was cut by 2 bases and J by 3 bases, with 10 bases left in between. The CDR3 reads CAWSTGGYTEAFF. The DNA for the CDR3 is TGTGCCTGGAGTACGGGGGGCTACACTGAAGCTTTCTTT.

The sample holds a few counts of this clone. The chain is built from TRBV4-3 and TRBJ1-5; 7 bases are a match to TRBD1. CDR1 and CDR2 (germline): LGHNA, YSLEER. V was clipped by 3 bases and J by 4 bases; unmatched bases: 6. The CDR3 sequence is 15 residues long. As DNA, the CDR3 is TGCGCCAGCAGCCACTGGACAGGACGGAATCAGCCCCAGCATTTT. This translates into CASSHWTGRNQPQHF.

CDR3 in amino acids: CSVEVGLAGEKQYF. As DNA, the CDR3 is TGCAGCGTTGAAGTGGGACTAGCGGGAGAGAAGCAGTACTTC. J is TRBJ2-7 and V is TRBV29-1; 14 bases align to TRBD2. Germline V gene lookup returns CDR1 SQVTM and CDR2 ANQGSEA. The J segment lost 8 bases and the V segment lost 1 base, leaving 4 bases of the junction unmatched. The CDR3 is 14 amino acids.

The chain joins TRBV27 to TRBJ2-7; the D gene is possibly TRBD1 (5 bases). Trimming took 1 base from V and 5 from J, leaving 9 bases between them. Germline V gives CDR1 MNHEY, CDR2 SMNVEV (reference sequence). This CDR3 comprises 13 residues. CDR3 sequence (DNA): TGTGCCAGCAGTTTATACTGGGGCCACGAGCAGTACTTC. It yields the protein CASSLYWGHEQYF.

About this clone: At one end, the junction sequence differs from germline, possibly due to a read error. This rearrangement joins TRBV12-3 or TRBV12-4 to TRBJ1-5; D is unresolved. The CDR3 spans 11 residues. The CDR3 protein is CASSLGGVSGF. The CDR3 region has the DNA TGTGCCAGCAGTTTAGGGGGTGTTTCCGGGTTT.

V usage is TRBV7-9 and J usage is TRBJ2-3; 8 bases are shared with TRBD1. The CDR3 spans 11 residues. CDR1 and CDR2 from the germline V gene are SEHNR and FQNEAQ (reference sequence). Losses at the gene ends were 1 base for V and 14 bases for J; bases not matched to a gene: 2. In DNA, the CDR3 is TGTGCCAGCAGCTTAGGGACAGGGACGTATTTT. Its translation: CASSLGTGTYF.

V is TRBV28 and J is TRBJ2-3; D gene ambiguous. Trimming removed 3 bases from V and 3 bases from J, with 7 bases in between. Germline loops: CDR1 MDHEN, CDR2 SYDVKM. This CDR3 is built from 13 residues. In nucleotides, the CDR3 is TGTGCCAGCAGTTTTGTGAGAACAGATACGCAGTATTTT. This encodes CASSFVRTDTQYF. Filled out from reference TRBV28 and TRBJ2-3, the complete variable domain reads DVKVTQSSRYLVKRTGEKVFLECVQDMDHENMFWYRQDPGLGLRLIYFSYDVKMKEKGDIPEGYSVSREKKERFSLILESASTNQTSMYLCASSFVRTDTQYFGPGTRLTVL.

This sequence joins TRBV29-1 and TRBJ1-2, with D perhaps TRBD1 (6 bases). The CDR3 has 10 residues. Trimming left V 6 bases short and J 8 bases short, with 10 bases between. The germline V gene encodes CDR1 SQVTM and CDR2 ANQGSEA. In DNA, the CDR3 is TGCAGCGTCTGGGGGGCGGGCTACACCTTC. Encoded protein: CSVWGAGYTF.

The chain is built from TRBV3-1 (or the pseudogene TRBV3-2) and TRBJ2-2; D is undetermined. Trimming took 1 base from V and 3 from J, leaving 6 bases between them. Germline CDR1 and CDR2: LGHDT and YNNKEL (reference sequence). The CDR3 runs to 14 residues. This CDR3 is CASSQGVHTGELFF. Written as DNA, the CDR3 is TGTGCCAGCAGCCAAGGGGTACACACCGGGGAGCTGTTTTTT.

The chain carries TRBV5-4 and TRBJ2-1; D is possibly TRBD2 (5 bases). The ends were cut back, 3 bases at V and 12 bases at J, with 13 bases in the middle. The CDR3 runs to 12 residues. Germline V gene sequence: CDR1 SGHNT, CDR2 YYREEE (reference sequence). Written as DNA, the CDR3 is TGTGCCAGCAGCTCAACAAGGGAGCGGCAGTTCTTC. Amino acids: CASSSTRERQFF.